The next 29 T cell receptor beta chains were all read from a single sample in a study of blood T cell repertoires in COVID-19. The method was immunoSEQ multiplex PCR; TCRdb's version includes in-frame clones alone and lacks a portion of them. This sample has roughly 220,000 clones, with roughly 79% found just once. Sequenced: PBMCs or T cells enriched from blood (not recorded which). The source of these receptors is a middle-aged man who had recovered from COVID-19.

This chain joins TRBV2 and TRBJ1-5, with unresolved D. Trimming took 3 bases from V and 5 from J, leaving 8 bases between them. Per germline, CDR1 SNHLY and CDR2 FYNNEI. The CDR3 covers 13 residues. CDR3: CASSDETHQPQHF. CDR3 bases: TGTGCCAGCAGTGACGAGACACATCAGCCCCAGCATTTT.

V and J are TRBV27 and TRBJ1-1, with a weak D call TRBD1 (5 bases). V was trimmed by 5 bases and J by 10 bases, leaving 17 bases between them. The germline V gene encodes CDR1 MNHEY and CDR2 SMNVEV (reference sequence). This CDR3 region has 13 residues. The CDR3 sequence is CASSPTPGVAAFF. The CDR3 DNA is TGTGCCAGCAGTCCCACCCCGGGGGTCGCAGCTTTCTTT.

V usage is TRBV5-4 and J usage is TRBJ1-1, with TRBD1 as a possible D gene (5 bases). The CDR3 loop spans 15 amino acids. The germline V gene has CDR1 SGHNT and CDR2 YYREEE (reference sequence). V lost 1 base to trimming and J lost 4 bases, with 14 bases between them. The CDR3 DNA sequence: TGTGCCAGCAGCTTGTCCGATGCCAGGGCCACTGAAGCTTTCTTT. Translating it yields CASSLSDARATEAFF.

The CDR3 DNA reads TGTGCCAGCAGTGAAGCGGTCTCGCGCTATGGCTACACCTTC. This gives the protein CASSEAVSRYGYTF. The chain carries TRBV6-1 and TRBJ1-2; D gene ambiguous. CDR1 is MNHNS, CDR2 SASEGT, per germline. Trimming shortened V by 0 bases and J by 4 bases, and 9 bases separated the two germline ends. The CDR3 is 14 amino acids.

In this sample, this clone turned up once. The CDR3 here is CASSFSGGSSYNEQFF. For the CDR3, the DNA is TGTGCCAGCAGCTTTAGCGGGGGGAGCTCCTACAATGAGCAGTTCTTC. V gene TRBV7-8 combines with J gene TRBJ2-1; 10 bases are a match to TRBD2. Germline CDR1 is SGHVS and CDR2 is FQNEAQ. Trimming at V came to 3 bases and at J to 0 bases, leaving 2 bases not matched to a gene. The CDR3 covers 16 residues.

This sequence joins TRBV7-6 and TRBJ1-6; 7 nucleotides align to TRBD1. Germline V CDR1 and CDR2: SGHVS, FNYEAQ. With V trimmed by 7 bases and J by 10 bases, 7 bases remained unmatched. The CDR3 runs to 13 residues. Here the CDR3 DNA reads TGTGCCAGCACCCTCATGACAGGGTCACCCCTCCACTTT. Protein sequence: CASTLMTGSPLHF.

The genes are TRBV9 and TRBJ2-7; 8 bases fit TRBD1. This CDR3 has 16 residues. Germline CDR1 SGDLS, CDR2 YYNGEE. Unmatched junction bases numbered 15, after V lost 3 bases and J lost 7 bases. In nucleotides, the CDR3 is TGTGCCAGCAGCGGGTACGGACAGGGCCACCCGGGAGAGCAGTACTTC. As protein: CASSGYGQGHPGEQYF.

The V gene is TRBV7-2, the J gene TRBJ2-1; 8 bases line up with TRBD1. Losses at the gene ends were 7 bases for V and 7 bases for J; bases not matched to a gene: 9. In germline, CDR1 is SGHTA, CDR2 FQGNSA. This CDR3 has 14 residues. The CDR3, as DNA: TGTGCCAGCATCCAGAACAGGGGGGCTAATGAGCAGTTCTTC. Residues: CASIQNRGANEQFF. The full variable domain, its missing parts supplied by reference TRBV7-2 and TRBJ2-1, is GAGVSQSPSNKVTEKGKDVELRCDPISGHTALYWYRQSLGQGLEFLIYFQGNSAPDKSGLPSDRFSAERTGGSVSTLTIQRTQQEDSAVYLCASIQNRGANEQFFGPGTRLTVL.

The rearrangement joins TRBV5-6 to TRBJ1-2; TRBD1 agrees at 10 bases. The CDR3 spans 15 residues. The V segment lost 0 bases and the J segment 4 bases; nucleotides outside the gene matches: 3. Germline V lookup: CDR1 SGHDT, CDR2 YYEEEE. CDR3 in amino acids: CASSLGDRGAYGYTF. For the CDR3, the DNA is TGTGCCAGCAGCTTGGGGGACAGGGGAGCCTATGGCTACACCTTC.

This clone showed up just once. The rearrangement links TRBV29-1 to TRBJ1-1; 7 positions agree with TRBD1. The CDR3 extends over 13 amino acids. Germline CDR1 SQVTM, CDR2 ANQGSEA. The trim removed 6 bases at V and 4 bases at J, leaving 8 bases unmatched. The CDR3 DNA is TGCAGCGTCCACGACAGGGTGGGCACTGAAGCTTTCTTT. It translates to CSVHDRVGTEAFF.

In DNA form, the CDR3 reads TGTGCCAGCAGCCGAGATTCCTACGAGCAGTACTTC. It translates to CASSRDSYEQYF. V usage is TRBV5-4 and J usage is TRBJ2-7; no firm D call. The CDR3 extends over 12 amino acids. Germline V CDR1 and CDR2: SGHNT, YYREEE (reference sequence). V was trimmed by 4 bases and J by 1 base, leaving 6 bases between them.

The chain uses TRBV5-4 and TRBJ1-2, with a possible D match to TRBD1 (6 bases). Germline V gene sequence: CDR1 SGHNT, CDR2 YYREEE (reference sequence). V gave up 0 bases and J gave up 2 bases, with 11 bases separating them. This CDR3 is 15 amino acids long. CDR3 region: CASSLGRGLNYGYTF. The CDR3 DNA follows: TGTGCCAGCAGCTTGGGAAGGGGGTTAAACTATGGCTACACCTTC.

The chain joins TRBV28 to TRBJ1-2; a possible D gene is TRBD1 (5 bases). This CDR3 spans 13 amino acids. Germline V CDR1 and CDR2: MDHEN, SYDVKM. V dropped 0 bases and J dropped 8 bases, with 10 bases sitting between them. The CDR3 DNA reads TGTGCCAGCAGTTTATGGGGACTGGGGGGCTACACCTTC. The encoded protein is CASSLWGLGGYTF.

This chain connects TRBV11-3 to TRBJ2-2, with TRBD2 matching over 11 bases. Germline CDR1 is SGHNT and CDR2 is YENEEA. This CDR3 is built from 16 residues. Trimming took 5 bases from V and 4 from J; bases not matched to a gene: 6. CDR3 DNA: TGTGCCAGCAGCCGAAATAGCGGGGGGGTCACCGGGGAGCTGTTTTTT. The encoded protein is CASSRNSGGVTGELFF.

The DNA of the CDR3 is TGCGCCAGCAGTGAGTCAGGGTTGGAGGGTAGCAATCAGCCCCAGCATTTT. Translation gives CASSESGLEGSNQPQHF. The chain is built from TRBV10-1 and TRBJ1-5, with unresolved D. Germline CDR1 reads WNHNN; CDR2 reads SYGVQD (reference sequence). Trimming took 0 bases from V and 0 from J, leaving 12 bases between them. The CDR3 is 17 residues long.

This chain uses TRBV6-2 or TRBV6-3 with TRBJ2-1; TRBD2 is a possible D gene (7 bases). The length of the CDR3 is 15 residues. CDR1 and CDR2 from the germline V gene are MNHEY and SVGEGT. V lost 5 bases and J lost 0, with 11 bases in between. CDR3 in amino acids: CASSLRGGSYNEQFF. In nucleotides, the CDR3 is TGTGCCAGCAGTCTAAGGGGGGGCTCCTACAATGAGCAGTTCTTC.

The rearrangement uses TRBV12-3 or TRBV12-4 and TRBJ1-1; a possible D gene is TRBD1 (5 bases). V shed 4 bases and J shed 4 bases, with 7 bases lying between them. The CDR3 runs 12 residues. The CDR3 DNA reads TGTGCCAGCAGTTCAGGGTCCACTGAAGCTTTCTTT. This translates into CASSSGSTEAFF.

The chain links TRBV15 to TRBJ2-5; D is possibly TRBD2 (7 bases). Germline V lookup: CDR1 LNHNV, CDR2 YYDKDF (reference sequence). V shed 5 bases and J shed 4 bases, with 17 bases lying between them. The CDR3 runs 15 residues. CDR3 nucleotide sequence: TGTGCCACCAGCCTAATGGGGGGGCGCGGAGAGACCCAGTACTTC. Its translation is CATSLMGGRGETQYF.

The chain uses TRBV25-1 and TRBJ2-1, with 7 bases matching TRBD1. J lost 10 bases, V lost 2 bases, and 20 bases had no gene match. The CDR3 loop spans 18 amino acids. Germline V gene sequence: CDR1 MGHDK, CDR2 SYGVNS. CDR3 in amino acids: CASSEHAGIPGQSREQFF. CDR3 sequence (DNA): TGTGCCAGCAGTGAACACGCCGGAATTCCGGGACAGAGTAGGGAGCAGTTCTTC. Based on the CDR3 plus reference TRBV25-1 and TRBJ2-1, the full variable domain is EADIYQTPRYLVIGTGKKITLECSQTMGHDKMYWYQQDPGMELHLIHYSYGVNSTEKGDLSSESTVSRIRTEHFPLTLESARPSHTSQYLCASSEHAGIPGQSREQFFGPGTRLTVL.

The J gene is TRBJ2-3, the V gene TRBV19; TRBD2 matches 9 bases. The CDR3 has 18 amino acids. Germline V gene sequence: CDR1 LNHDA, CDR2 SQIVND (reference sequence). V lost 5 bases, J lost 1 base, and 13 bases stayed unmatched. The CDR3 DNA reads TGTGCCAGTAGTGGAGGTCTAGCGGGGAACCTTGGCACAGATACGCAGTATTTT. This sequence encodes CASSGGLAGNLGTDTQYF.

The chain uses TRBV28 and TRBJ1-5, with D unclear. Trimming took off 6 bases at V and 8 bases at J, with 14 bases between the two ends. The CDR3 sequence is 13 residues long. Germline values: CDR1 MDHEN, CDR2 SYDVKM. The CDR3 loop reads CASSPSRDKPQHF. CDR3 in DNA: TGTGCCAGCAGCCCCTCTCGGGATAAGCCCCAGCATTTT.

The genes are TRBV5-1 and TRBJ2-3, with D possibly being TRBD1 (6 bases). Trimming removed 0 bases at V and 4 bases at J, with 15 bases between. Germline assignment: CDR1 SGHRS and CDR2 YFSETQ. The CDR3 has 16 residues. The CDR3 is CASSLGANRVADTQYF. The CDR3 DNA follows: TGCGCCAGCAGCTTGGGGGCCAACAGGGTTGCAGATACGCAGTATTTT.

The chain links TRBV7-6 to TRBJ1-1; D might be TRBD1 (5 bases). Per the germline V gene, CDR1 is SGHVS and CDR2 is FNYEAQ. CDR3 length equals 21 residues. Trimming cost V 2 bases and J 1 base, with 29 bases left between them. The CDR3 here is CASSLFRGRGGRASGNTEAFF. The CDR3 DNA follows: TGTGCCAGCAGCTTATTCCGTGGCCGGGGGGGAAGAGCATCCGGGAACACTGAAGCTTTCTTT.

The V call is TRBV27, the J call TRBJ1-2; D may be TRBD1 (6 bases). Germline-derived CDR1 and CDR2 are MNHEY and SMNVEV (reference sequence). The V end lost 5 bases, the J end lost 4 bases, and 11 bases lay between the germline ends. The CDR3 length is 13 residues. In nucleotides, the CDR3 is TGTGCCAGCAGTATACAGGGTGGCTATGGCTACACCTTC. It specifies CASSIQGGYGYTF.

The CDR3 DNA follows: TGTGCCAGCAGTTTCCTCCAGGGTGGAGAAAAACTGTTTTTT. Translating gives CASSFLQGGEKLFF. The genes are TRBV28 and TRBJ1-4, with TRBD1 as a possible D gene (5 bases). The ends were cut back, 3 bases at V and 8 bases at J, with 13 bases in the middle. Per germline, CDR1 MDHEN and CDR2 SYDVKM. The CDR3 has 14 residues.

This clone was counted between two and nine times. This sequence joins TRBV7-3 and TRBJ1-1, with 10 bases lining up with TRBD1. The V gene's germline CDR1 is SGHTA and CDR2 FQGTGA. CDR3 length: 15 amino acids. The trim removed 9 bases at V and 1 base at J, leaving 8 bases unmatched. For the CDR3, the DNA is TGTGCCAGTGCGAGACAGGGGGCAGGGAACACTGAAGCTTTCTTT. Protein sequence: CASARQGAGNTEAFF. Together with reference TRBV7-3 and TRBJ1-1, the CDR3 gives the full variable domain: GAGVSQTPSNKVTEKGKYVELRCDPISGHTALYWYRQSLGQGPEFLIYFQGTGAADDSGLPNDRFFAVRPEGSVSTLKIQRTERGDSAVYLCASARQGAGNTEAFFGQGTRLTVV.

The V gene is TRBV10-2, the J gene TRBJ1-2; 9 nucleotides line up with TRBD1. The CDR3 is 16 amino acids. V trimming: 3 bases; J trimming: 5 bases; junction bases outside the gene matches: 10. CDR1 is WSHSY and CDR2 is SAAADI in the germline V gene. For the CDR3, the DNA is TGCGCCAGCAGTGACGGACAGGGGAGGTCGGATTATGGCTACACCTTC. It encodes CASSDGQGRSDYGYTF.

For the CDR3, the DNA is TGTGCCAGCAGACCAACAGGGGGTGTGGAGACCCAGTACTTC. Translation gives CASRPTGGVETQYF. The chain is built from TRBV7-2 and TRBJ2-5; 8 bases agree with TRBD1. The germline V gene encodes CDR1 SGHTA and CDR2 FQGNSA. Losses at the gene ends were 6 bases for V and 5 bases for J; bases not matched to a gene: 8. The CDR3 has 14 amino acids.

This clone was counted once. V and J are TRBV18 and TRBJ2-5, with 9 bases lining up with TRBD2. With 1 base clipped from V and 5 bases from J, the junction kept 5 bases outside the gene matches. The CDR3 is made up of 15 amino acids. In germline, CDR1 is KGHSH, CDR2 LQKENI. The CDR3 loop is CASSPLAGVEETQYF. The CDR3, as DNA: TGTGCCAGCTCACCACTAGCGGGAGTAGAGGAGACCCAGTACTTC. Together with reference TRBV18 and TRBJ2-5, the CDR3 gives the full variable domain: NAGVMQNPRHLVRRRGQEARLRCSPMKGHSHVYWYRQLPEEGLKFMVYLQKENIIDESGMPKERFSAEFPKEGPSILRIQQVVRGDSAAYFCASSPLAGVEETQYFGPGTRLLVL.